This TCR beta chain stems from a study of blood T cell repertoires in COVID-19. Across the whole study: Some COVID-19 samples were acute and others convalescent; all came from the United States, Italy and Spain.

This CDR3 is 14 amino acids long. Germline values: CDR1 LGHDT, CDR2 YNNKEL (reference sequence). V gave up 4 bases and J gave up 0 bases; unmatched junction bases: 2. In the original processing: It was from reference gene primer amplification that nucleated cell counts were estimated. The assay was immunoSEQ multiplex PCR, and TCRdb's table has in-frame clones only and misses some. V and J calls and clone size follow that table, whereas D and trimming were derived from the DNA. The sample has 250,000 to 300,000 clones, around nine tenths seen once. The receptor comes from a woman aged 55-69 years with acute or convalescent COVID-19. The sequencing sample was made of peripheral blood. The rearrangement joins TRBV3-1 (or the pseudogene TRBV3-2) to TRBJ1-1, with TRBD1 matching over 7 bases. The CDR3 coding sequence is TGTGCCAGCAGCCGGGACAGATTGAACACTGAAGCTTTCTTT. This gives the protein CASSRDRLNTEAFF.